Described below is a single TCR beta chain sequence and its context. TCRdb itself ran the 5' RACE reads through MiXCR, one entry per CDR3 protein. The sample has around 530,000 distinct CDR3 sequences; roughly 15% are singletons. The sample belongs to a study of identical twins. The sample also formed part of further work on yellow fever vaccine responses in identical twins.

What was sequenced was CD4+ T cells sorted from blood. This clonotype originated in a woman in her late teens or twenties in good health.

CDR3 nucleotide sequence: TGTGCCAGCAGTGGAGCGGGGGTCTACAATGAGCAGTTCTTC. Translating gives CASSGAGVYNEQFF. V and J are TRBV2 and TRBJ2-1, with 8 bases that match TRBD2. CDR1 is SNHLY, CDR2 FYNNEI, per germline. V lost 4 bases and J lost 3; bases outside the gene matches: 2. This CDR3 contains 14 residues.